Presented here are 10 T cell receptor beta chains from one specimen sequenced in a study of identical twins. Via MiXCR, TCRdb re-called the 5' RACE reads, giving one row per CDR3 protein. The sample carries 700,000 or so distinct CDR3 sequences, 21% recorded once. The same sample was also studied in work on T cells expressing NK-cell markers.

Sequenced input: PBMCs. Receptor source: a woman younger than 30 in good health.

In regard to this clonotype: Since no conserved phenylalanine or tryptophan closes the CDR3, a read error is the likely cause. This chain links TRBV29-1 with TRBJ2-7; the D gene could be TRBD1 or TRBD2 (6 bases each). Germline loops: CDR1 SQVTM, CDR2 ANQGSEA. Trimming removed 5 bases at V and 7 bases at J, with 15 bases between. The CDR3 runs 12 residues. CDR3 DNA sequence: TGCAGCGTTTGGTTAGGGGGGTCGGAGCAGTACCTC. Translation: CSVWLGGSEQYL.

The V call is TRBV16, the J call TRBJ2-1; TRBD1 is a possible D gene (5 bases). CDR1 and CDR2 (germline): KGHSY, FQNENV. With 6 bases removed from V and 0 bases from J, the gap between germline ends came to 12 bases. The CDR3 totals 15 residues. CDR3 sequence (DNA): TGTGCCAGCAGTAAGCCAGGGCTCTCCTACAATGAGCAGTTCTTC. It is translated as CASSKPGLSYNEQFF.

This clonotype has a handful of counts. This chain connects TRBV2 to TRBJ2-7; D not resolved. The germline gives CDR1 SNHLY, CDR2 FYNNEI. V lost 7 bases and J lost 6, with 13 bases in between. The CDR3 is 12 residues long. The CDR3 region is CASKVSRGEQYF. The CDR3 DNA sequence: TGTGCCAGCAAGGTCTCCCGAGGCGAGCAGTACTTC.

Details on this clonotype: Since no conserved phenylalanine or tryptophan closes the CDR3, a read error is the likely cause. The limits of the CDR3 on the DNA are not certain, so only TCRdb's listed CDR3 is given. V and J are TRBV7-9 and TRBJ2-1; TRBD1 is taken as the D call from the table, unchecked against the DNA. Germline V gene lookup returns CDR1 SEHNR and CDR2 FQNEAQ (reference sequence). Including both end residues, the CDR3 is 10 amino acids long. CDR3 loop: CASSLGDLVS.

This clonotype was recorded a few times. J is TRBJ2-2 and V is TRBV12-3 or TRBV12-4; tentative D call: TRBD1 (6 bases). The CDR3 has 16 amino acids. Trimming pared 5 bases from V and 4 bases from J, leaving 17 bases between. CDR3 nucleotide sequence: TGTGCCAGCAGTCGAGACAGGCCTCCCCTCACCGGGGAGCTGTTTTTT. It specifies CASSRDRPPLTGELFF.

The chain uses TRBV12-3 or TRBV12-4 and TRBJ2-5; no reliable D call. CDR3 length: 14 residues. V was clipped by 5 bases and J by 1 base, with 11 bases between them. CDR3 protein: CASSIHRAQETQYF. DNA for the CDR3: TGTGCCAGCAGTATCCACAGAGCCCAAGAGACCCAGTACTTC.

This clonotype has ten or more counts. The V call is TRBV7-2, the J call TRBJ2-6; maybe TRBD1 (6 bases). CDR3 length: 16 amino acids. CDR1 is SGHTA and CDR2 is FQGNSA in the germline V gene. Trimming removed 1 base from V and 4 bases from J, with 11 bases in between. This CDR3 is CASSLGTGLGANVLTF. CDR3 DNA sequence: TGTGCCAGCAGCTTAGGTACAGGGTTAGGGGCCAACGTCCTGACTTTC.

The gene calls are TRBV27 and TRBJ2-1; 9 positions agree with TRBD2. The germline gives CDR1 MNHEY, CDR2 SMNVEV (reference sequence). V lost 1 base to trimming and J lost 0 bases; unmatched junction nucleotides: 7. This CDR3 spans 18 amino acids. This CDR3 is CASSLWNSGGSSYNEQFF. In DNA form, the CDR3 reads TGTGCCAGCAGTTTATGGAATAGCGGGGGTTCCTCCTACAATGAGCAGTTCTTC.

The J gene is TRBJ2-1, the V gene TRBV24-1, with 7 positions matching TRBD2. Germline V gene lookup returns CDR1 KGHDR and CDR2 SFDVKD. CDR3 size: 13 residues. Trimming at V came to 4 bases and at J to 9 bases, leaving 5 bases not matched to a gene. The CDR3 nucleotides are TGTGCCACCAGTGAGGCGGGAGCGGGTGAGCAGTTCTTC. This codes for CATSEAGAGEQFF.

V usage is TRBV6-5 and J usage is TRBJ2-1; 12 nucleotides line up with TRBD1. The CDR3 covers 17 residues. Germline V lookup: CDR1 MNHEY, CDR2 SVGAGI. Germline trimming cut 2 bases from V and 8 bases from J; bases unmatched to any gene: 10. The CDR3 DNA sequence: TGTGCCAGCAGTTACCCGAAGGGGACAGGGGGCCGGTATGAGCAGTTCTTC. It encodes CASSYPKGTGGRYEQFF.